Listed here are 30 T cell receptor beta chains from one sample, sequenced in a study of blood T cell repertoires in COVID-19. The table came from immunoSEQ multiplex PCR; TCRdb's copy has only in-frame clones and leaves some out. The data show about 180,000 clones, with around 80% seen just once and roughly 7% held by the top ten. What was sequenced was peripheral blood. These receptors came from a human donor in a cohort sampled during active COVID-19.

The CDR3 nucleotides read TGTGCCAGCAGAGGAGGGGACAGGGGTTTTTACGAGCAGTACTTC. This encodes CASRGGDRGFYEQYF. The chain links TRBV2 to TRBJ2-7; 10 bases are shared with TRBD1. The CDR3 extends over 15 amino acids. V lost 6 bases to trimming and J lost 4 bases; unmatched junction nucleotides: 9. CDR1 and CDR2 from the germline V gene are SNHLY and FYNNEI. The whole variable domain, filled in from reference TRBV2 and TRBJ2-7, reads EPEVTQTPSHQVTQMGQEVILRCVPISNHLYFYWYRQILGQKVEFLVSFYNNEISEKSEIFDDQFSVERPDGSNFTLKIRSTKLEDSAMYFCASRGGDRGFYEQYFGPGTRLTVT.

This rearrangement joins TRBV3-1 (or the pseudogene TRBV3-2) to TRBJ1-1; D is perhaps TRBD1 (6 bases). The germline gives CDR1 LGHDT, CDR2 YNNKEL (reference sequence). The CDR3 is made up of 16 amino acids. Trimming removed 2 bases from V and 6 bases from J, with 19 bases in between. The CDR3: CASSQHALIQGPEAFF. The CDR3 nucleotides read TGTGCCAGCAGCCAACACGCCTTGATACAGGGCCCTGAAGCTTTCTTT.

The rearrangement joins TRBV30 to TRBJ1-1; D remains unclear. CDR3 size: 11 residues. Per the germline V gene, CDR1 is GTSNPN and CDR2 is SVGIG (reference sequence). Trimming took off 0 bases at V and 7 bases at J, with 6 bases between the two ends. The CDR3 sequence is CAWSVRGEAFF. The CDR3 DNA sequence: TGTGCCTGGAGTGTACGGGGTGAAGCTTTCTTT.

The rearrangement links TRBV3-1 (or the pseudogene TRBV3-2) to TRBJ2-6; D possibly corresponds to TRBD1 (5 bases). The ends were cut back, 4 bases at V and 6 bases at J, with 13 bases in the middle. Looked up from germline, CDR1 is LGHDT and CDR2 is YNNKEL (reference sequence). CDR3 size: 15 residues. This chain's CDR3 is CASSPRALEANVLTF. The CDR3 DNA follows: TGTGCCAGCAGCCCCAGGGCTCTTGAGGCCAACGTCCTGACTTTC.

The chain uses TRBV19 and TRBJ1-5, with unresolved D. V gave up 5 bases and J gave up 0 bases, with 11 bases separating them. Germline lookup yields CDR1 LNHDA and CDR2 SQIVND (reference sequence). This CDR3 is built from 15 residues. The CDR3 DNA reads TGTGCCAGTAGTCAACAGAGATTTAGCAATCAGCCCCAGCATTTT. This sequence encodes CASSQQRFSNQPQHF.

The sample holds one count of this clone. The chain carries TRBV29-1 and TRBJ2-1; TRBD1 matches 7 bases. Germline V gene data show CDR1 as SQVTM and CDR2 as ANQGSEA. CDR3 length: 15 amino acids. V shed 1 base, J shed 12 bases, and the junction held 15 bases outside the gene matches. The CDR3 loop reads CSVEVGDSGSPGQFF. CDR3 nucleotide sequence: TGCAGCGTTGAAGTGGGGGACAGTGGTTCTCCAGGGCAGTTCTTC.

Only one count was recorded for this clone. The gene calls are TRBV5-1 and TRBJ2-5; maybe TRBD2 (6 bases). Germline-derived CDR1 and CDR2 are SGHRS and YFSETQ. The CDR3 is 21 residues long. The germline V and J ends were trimmed by 0 bases and 0 bases, with 27 bases remaining between them. The CDR3 spells CASSLEVFRGTQTDDQETQYF. CDR3 DNA sequence: TGCGCCAGCAGCTTGGAGGTTTTTCGGGGGACGCAAACGGACGACCAAGAGACCCAGTACTTC.

V and J are TRBV5-5 and TRBJ2-7; 8 bases match TRBD1. Germline loops: CDR1 SGHKS, CDR2 YYEKEE (reference sequence). The junction had 5 bases not matched to a gene; V was cut back by 6 bases and J by 0 bases. The CDR3 has 14 amino acids. The CDR3 here is CASISTGGSYEQYF. Here the CDR3 DNA reads TGTGCCAGCATCAGTACAGGGGGCTCCTACGAGCAGTACTTC.

The chain is built from TRBV23-1 and TRBJ2-7, with 9 bases fitting TRBD1. TRBV23-1 is noted as an ORF with a role that remains uncertain. The CDR3 runs 15 residues. With 6 bases clipped from V and 2 bases from J, the junction kept 8 bases outside the gene matches. CDR3 region: CASSDRDRVPYEQYF. The CDR3 DNA is TGCGCCAGCAGCGACCGGGACAGGGTTCCCTACGAGCAGTACTTC.

The chain couples TRBV13 to TRBJ1-4; TRBD1 matches at 8 bases. The CDR3 spans 13 residues. V dropped 4 bases and J dropped 8; count of bases not matched to a gene: 3. Looked up from germline, CDR1 is PRHDT and CDR2 is FYEKMQ (reference sequence). CDR3 loop: CASSYDRGEKLFF. The DNA of the CDR3 is TGTGCCAGCAGCTATGACAGGGGCGAAAAACTGTTTTTT.

This rearrangement joins TRBV6-6 to TRBJ2-2, with 7 positions matching TRBD2. Trimming took 5 bases from V and 0 from J; bases not matched to a gene: 24. Germline V gene lookup returns CDR1 MNHNY and CDR2 SVGAGI (reference sequence). The CDR3 runs 22 residues. The CDR3 loop reads CASSLPGGKGSREITNTGELFF. CDR3 nucleotide sequence: TGTGCCAGCAGTCTCCCCGGGGGGAAGGGTAGCAGAGAAATCACGAACACCGGGGAGCTGTTTTTT.

The CDR3: CASSIQGNEQFF. In nucleotides, the CDR3 is TGTGCCAGCAGCATACAGGGCAATGAGCAGTTCTTC. This sequence joins TRBV7-3 and TRBJ2-1; TRBD1 might be the D (6 bases). CDR1 SGHTA and CDR2 FQGTGA come from the germline V gene. V lost 5 bases, J lost 6 bases, and 8 bases lay in between. This CDR3 spans 12 amino acids.

V gene TRBV6-1 combines with J gene TRBJ1-2; 7 nucleotides agree with TRBD1. The CDR3 covers 14 residues. V dropped 1 base and J dropped 4; count of bases not matched to a gene: 3. Germline V CDR1 and CDR2: MNHNS, SASEGT. Here the CDR3 DNA reads TGTGCCAGCAGTGAAGGACAGGGAACCTATGGCTACACCTTC. Encoded protein: CASSEGQGTYGYTF.

This clone was recorded only once. V usage is TRBV2 and J usage is TRBJ2-3, with 16 bases matching TRBD2. The ends lost 6 bases at V and 2 bases at J; junction bases unmatched: 5. Germline V lookup: CDR1 SNHLY, CDR2 FYNNEI. The CDR3 length is 17 residues. This CDR3 reads CASSPGTSGGATDTQYF. The CDR3 DNA is TGTGCCAGCAGCCCCGGGACTAGCGGGGGGGCCACAGATACGCAGTATTTT.

V is TRBV19 and J is TRBJ1-2; 9 bases line up with TRBD1. The trim removed 5 bases at V and 2 bases at J, leaving 15 bases unmatched. CDR1 and CDR2 (germline): LNHDA, SQIVND (reference sequence). The CDR3 length is 18 residues. The CDR3 nucleotides read TGTGCCAGTAGTTTCTTAAGTTGGGACAGGGCACCGAACTATGGCTACACCTTC. Translation: CASSFLSWDRAPNYGYTF.

This chain uses TRBV7-9 with TRBJ2-2; 7 positions agree with TRBD2. Per the germline V gene, CDR1 is SEHNR and CDR2 is FQNEAQ (reference sequence). The CDR3 covers 17 residues. With 3 bases clipped from V and 2 bases from J, the junction kept 9 bases outside the gene matches. The chain's CDR3 is CASSFTQSGANTGELFF. The CDR3 DNA sequence: TGTGCCAGCAGCTTCACCCAGAGCGGGGCAAACACCGGGGAGCTGTTTTTT.

The chain recombines TRBV5-6 with TRBJ2-7; D call uncertain. Deletions cut 3 bases from V and 2 bases from J, with 9 bases between. CDR1 is SGHDT and CDR2 is YYEEEE in the germline V gene. The length of the CDR3 is 13 residues. The CDR3 loop is CASSSYGAYEQYF. DNA of the CDR3: TGTGCCAGCAGCTCCTACGGAGCCTACGAGCAGTACTTC.

This clone was counted a single time. The J gene is TRBJ2-7, the V gene TRBV6-5; a possible D gene is TRBD1 (6 bases). The CDR3 is made up of 13 amino acids. V lost 4 bases and J lost 4, with 11 bases in between. Germline V gene lookup returns CDR1 MNHEY and CDR2 SVGAGI. DNA of the CDR3: TGTGCCAGCAGTTCCGTACAGGGTTACGAGCAGTACTTC. Translating gives CASSSVQGYEQYF.

The V gene is TRBV3-1 (or the pseudogene TRBV3-2), the J gene TRBJ2-7, with D perhaps matching TRBD2 (6 bases). CDR3 length: 15 residues. The V gene's germline CDR1 is LGHDT and CDR2 YNNKEL (reference sequence). With 1 base removed from V and 4 bases from J, the gap between germline ends came to 14 bases. For the CDR3, the DNA is TGTGCCAGCAGCCAAGCCCTTCGGGGGTGGTACGAGCAGTACTTC. This codes for CASSQALRGWYEQYF.

This rearrangement joins TRBV6-1 to TRBJ1-4; possible D gene TRBD1, 6 bases. Trimming shortened V by 4 bases and J by 5 bases, and 11 bases separated the two germline ends. The CDR3 is made up of 14 amino acids. Germline lookup yields CDR1 MNHNS and CDR2 SASEGT. The CDR3, as DNA: TGTGCCAGCAGTGTTGGGACACCAAATGAAAAACTGTTTTTT. It yields the protein CASSVGTPNEKLFF.

This sequence joins TRBV6-5 and TRBJ2-5; 13 nucleotides match TRBD2. The length of the CDR3 is 15 residues. V shed 6 bases and J 0 bases; nucleotides not matched to a gene: 1. Germline values: CDR1 MNHEY, CDR2 SVGAGI. The CDR3 here is CASRGLAGDQETQYF. The CDR3 nucleotides read TGTGCCAGCAGAGGACTAGCGGGGGACCAAGAGACCCAGTACTTC.

CDR3 DNA: TGTGCCAGCAGCACCCGGACTAGCGGGCCCTACAATGAGCAGTTCTTC. It translates to CASSTRTSGPYNEQFF. The chain links TRBV5-6 to TRBJ2-1; 11 positions agree with TRBD2. The germline gives CDR1 SGHDT, CDR2 YYEEEE. The CDR3 totals 16 residues. V lost 4 bases to trimming and J lost 2 bases; unmatched junction nucleotides: 5.

The gene calls are TRBV13 and TRBJ2-5; D unresolved. Trimming left V 0 bases short and J 1 base short, with 3 bases between. Germline assignment: CDR1 PRHDT and CDR2 FYEKMQ (reference sequence). The CDR3 length is 13 residues. The CDR3, as DNA: TGTGCCAGCAGCTTAGGCCGCCAAGAGACCCAGTACTTC. Its translation is CASSLGRQETQYF.

The DNA of the CDR3 is TGTGCCAGCATAAGCTTCCTAACGGGGGGCCACTCCGGTCAAGAGACCCAGTACTTC. Translation gives CASISFLTGGHSGQETQYF. The chain uses TRBV6-9 and TRBJ2-5; TRBD2 might be the D (7 bases). Trimming stripped 7 bases from V and 2 bases from J, with 29 bases between. The CDR3 contains 19 residues. Germline values: CDR1 MNHGY, CDR2 SVAAGI.

This chain joins TRBV6-1 and TRBJ2-3, with 10 bases fitting TRBD2. The germline gives CDR1 MNHNS, CDR2 SASEGT. The CDR3 runs 16 residues. J lost 2 bases, V lost 3 bases, and 5 bases had no gene match. The CDR3, as DNA: TGTGCCAGCAGTGATGGACTAGCGGACTTCACAGATACGCAGTATTTT. Protein product: CASSDGLADFTDTQYF.

This clone was observed a few times. This rearrangement joins TRBV24-1 to TRBJ1-5; D might be TRBD1 (6 bases). The CDR3 consists of 15 residues. The V and J ends lost 0 bases and 6 bases respectively, with 11 bases between them. Germline loops: CDR1 KGHDR, CDR2 SFDVKD. In DNA form, the CDR3 reads TGTGCCACCAGTGATTTGCTGGGGGCGAGTCAGCCCCAGCATTTT. Translated, it gives CATSDLLGASQPQHF.

The genes are TRBV19 and TRBJ1-1, with 8 nucleotides matching TRBD1. Unmatched junction bases numbered 3, after V lost 1 base and J lost 2 bases. Germline CDR1 is LNHDA and CDR2 is SQIVND (reference sequence). This CDR3 comprises 15 residues. CDR3 nucleotide sequence: TGTGCCAGTAGTATAGTTGGACAGGGTAACACTGAAGCTTTCTTT. The encoded protein is CASSIVGQGNTEAFF.

The gene calls are TRBV6-2 or TRBV6-3 and TRBJ2-2; maybe TRBD2 (6 bases). The CDR3 loop spans 17 amino acids. Looked up from germline, CDR1 is MNHEY and CDR2 is SVGEGT. Between the trimmed V and J ends, which lost 2 bases and 4 bases, there was a span of 17 bases. CDR3 in amino acids: CASSYEPGEWSTGELFF. Written as DNA, the CDR3 is TGTGCCAGCAGTTACGAGCCGGGGGAGTGGAGCACCGGGGAGCTGTTTTTT.

The chain joins TRBV5-1 to TRBJ2-2; 7 bases align to TRBD1. Germline trimming cut 2 bases from V and 5 bases from J; bases unmatched to any gene: 6. CDR3 length: 15 residues. Per germline, CDR1 SGHRS and CDR2 YFSETQ. CDR3 sequence: CASSFRQGVTGELFF. The CDR3 nucleotides are TGCGCCAGCAGCTTTCGTCAGGGGGTGACCGGGGAGCTGTTTTTT.

The rearrangement uses TRBV4-1 and TRBJ2-7; 9 nucleotides match TRBD2. CDR1 is MGHRA, CDR2 YSYEKL, per germline. The J segment lost 0 bases and the V segment lost 5 bases, leaving 17 bases of the junction unmatched. This CDR3 contains 19 residues. The CDR3 DNA follows: TGCGCCAGCAGCTCCCTCGGCCTAGCGGGGAAAACTAGCTCCTACGAGCAGTACTTC. This translates into CASSSLGLAGKTSSYEQYF.